This TCR beta chain was documented in a study of identical twins. The trim removed 2 bases at V and 1 base at J, leaving 7 bases unmatched. This CDR3 is built from 16 residues. Germline V gives CDR1 SGHRS, CDR2 YFSETQ. This clonotype has only a few counts. Its matching antigen is unknown. Study-wide results and caveats: Among out-of-frame alpha sequences shared by twins, low generation probability occurred in excess. Models underestimated out-of-frame TCR alpha sharing in monozygotic twins.

MiXCR, applied by TCRdb to the 5' RACE reads, yields one record per CDR3 protein. The table shows under 500,000 distinct CDR3 sequences, with over 11% occurring only once. The same data also went into a second study, on yellow fever vaccine responses in identical twins. That report adds: Twins' vaccine T cell responses reportedly seemed partly convergent and partly personalized.

The clonotype was recovered from a woman under 30 in good health. The chain uses TRBV5-1 and TRBJ2-7; 9 bases are shared with TRBD1. Sequencing was carried out using CD4+ T cells sorted from blood. The CDR3 protein is CASSLGDRGGSYEQYF. As DNA, the CDR3 is TGCGCCAGCAGCTTAGGCGACAGGGGGGGATCCTACGAGCAGTACTTC.